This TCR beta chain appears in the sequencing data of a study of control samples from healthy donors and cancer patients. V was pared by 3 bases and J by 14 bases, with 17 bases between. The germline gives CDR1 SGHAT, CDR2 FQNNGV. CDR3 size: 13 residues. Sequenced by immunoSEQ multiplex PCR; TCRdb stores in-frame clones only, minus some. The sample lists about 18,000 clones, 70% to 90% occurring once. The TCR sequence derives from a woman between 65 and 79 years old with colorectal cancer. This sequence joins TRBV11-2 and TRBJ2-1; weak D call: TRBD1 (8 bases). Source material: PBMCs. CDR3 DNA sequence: TGTGCCAGCAGCTTGGAAACACAGGGGGGGGAGTTCTTC. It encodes CASSLETQGGEFF.